The 20 T cell receptor beta chains below come from one sample, sequenced in a study of shared clonotypes between healthy human individuals. Here immunoSEQ multiplex PCR was the method, and the copy in TCRdb shows in-frame clones only, minus some. The data show 2 million to 2.5 million clones, under 97% seen once. The specimen sequenced was naive CD4+ T cells sorted from blood. Subset here: CD45RA+ positively selected. The receptors stem from a man aged 18 to 30 in good health.

The rearrangement uses TRBV7-2 and TRBJ1-3; D uncertain. Per the germline V gene, CDR1 is SGHTA and CDR2 is FQGNSA. The CDR3 runs to 16 residues. Trimming took off 6 bases at V and 3 bases at J, with 18 bases between the two ends. The CDR3 loop is CASRRISGVFGNTIYF. CDR3 DNA: TGTGCCAGCAGACGAATCTCCGGGGTTTTTGGAAACACCATATATTTT.

V gene TRBV19 combines with J gene TRBJ2-1; 9 bases match TRBD1. Germline CDR1 is LNHDA and CDR2 is SQIVND (reference sequence). The CDR3 consists of 16 residues. V dropped 7 bases and J dropped 0; count of bases not matched to a gene: 7. CDR3: CASTNPGQGSYNEQFF. As DNA, the CDR3 is TGTGCCAGTACGAATCCGGGACAGGGCTCCTACAATGAGCAGTTCTTC.

The chain combines TRBV10-2 with TRBJ2-2; D is possibly TRBD1 (6 bases). The CDR3 consists of 12 residues. V lost 7 bases, J lost 6 bases, and 9 bases lay in between. Per the germline V gene, CDR1 is WSHSY and CDR2 is SAAADI. Here the CDR3 reads CASTTGSGELFF. The CDR3 DNA follows: TGCGCCAGCACCACAGGGTCCGGGGAGCTGTTTTTT.

CDR3 loop: CASIFGGRSYEQYF. The CDR3 DNA reads TGTGCCAGCATTTTCGGGGGACGGTCCTACGAGCAGTACTTC. The chain is built from TRBV28 and TRBJ2-7; maybe TRBD2 (6 bases). Trimming removed 7 bases at V and 1 base at J, with 14 bases between. The CDR3 is 14 residues long. Germline values: CDR1 MDHEN, CDR2 SYDVKM.

This chain links TRBV14 with TRBJ2-2; D is undetermined. The CDR3 covers 12 residues. Deletions cut 7 bases from V and 4 bases from J, with 7 bases between. The germline CDR1 and CDR2 sequences are SGHDN and FVKESK. The CDR3 nucleotides are TGTGCCAGCAACCTAGGCACCGGGGAGCTGTTTTTT. It yields the protein CASNLGTGELFF.

The chain carries TRBV7-9 and TRBJ2-7; 8 nucleotides match TRBD1. The trim removed 5 bases at V and 5 bases at J, leaving 8 bases unmatched. The CDR3 runs 14 residues. Germline V gives CDR1 SEHNR, CDR2 FQNEAQ (reference sequence). The CDR3 bases are TGTGCCAGCAGCCATTGGACAGGGCGCCACGAGCAGTACTTC. Protein sequence: CASSHWTGRHEQYF.

This chain joins TRBV6-5 and TRBJ1-2; maybe TRBD1 (5 bases). Trimming left V 0 bases short and J 6 bases short, with 17 bases between. The CDR3 extends over 16 amino acids. The germline V gene has CDR1 MNHEY and CDR2 SVGAGI. CDR3 DNA sequence: TGTGCCAGCAGTTACTCGTTCCAGGTCGGGGCAAATGGCTACACCTTC. Translated, it gives CASSYSFQVGANGYTF.

The chain employs TRBV6-4 and TRBJ1-6; D is ambiguous. This CDR3 comprises 14 residues. V was trimmed by 1 base and J by 5 bases, leaving 6 bases between them. The V gene's germline CDR1 is MRHNA and CDR2 SNTAGT. The CDR3 DNA sequence: TGTGCCAGCAGTGACTTGGGAGATAATTCACCCCTCCACTTT. Protein sequence: CASSDLGDNSPLHF.

The chain recombines TRBV7-3 with TRBJ2-2; no reliable D call. Looked up from germline, CDR1 is SGHTA and CDR2 is FQGTGA. CDR3 length: 15 amino acids. Trimming removed 5 bases at V and 6 bases at J, with 16 bases between. In nucleotides, the CDR3 is TGTGCCAGCAGCCCCGGCCCAGTATCGGCCGGGGAGCTGTTTTTT. Translated, it gives CASSPGPVSAGELFF. Drawing the rest from reference TRBV7-3 and TRBJ2-2, the complete variable domain is GAGVSQTPSNKVTEKGKYVELRCDPISGHTALYWYRQSLGQGPEFLIYFQGTGAADDSGLPNDRFFAVRPEGSVSTLKIQRTERGDSAVYLCASSPGPVSAGELFFGEGSRLTVL.

The J gene is TRBJ1-4, the V gene TRBV29-1; 7 positions match TRBD1. Germline loops: CDR1 SQVTM, CDR2 ANQGSEA. V shed 6 bases and J 8 bases; nucleotides not matched to a gene: 9. The CDR3 spans 13 residues. The DNA for the CDR3 is TGCAGCGTCCAAGGGGGCGCAGGGGAAAAACTGTTTTTT. Translation gives CSVQGGAGEKLFF. The whole variable domain, remainder taken from reference TRBV29-1 and TRBJ1-4, is SAVISQKPSRDICQRGTSLTIQCQVDSQVTMMFWYRQQPGQSLTLIATANQGSEATYESGFVIDKFPISRPNLTFSTLTVSNMSPEDSSIYLCSVQGGAGEKLFFGSGTQLSVL.

The chain recombines TRBV19 with TRBJ2-1, with 8 bases that match TRBD1. The CDR3 spans 15 residues. Looked up from germline, CDR1 is LNHDA and CDR2 is SQIVND (reference sequence). J gave up 5 bases and V 9 bases, and 12 bases lay outside the gene matches. The CDR3: CASRKTGEANNEQFF. Written as DNA, the CDR3 is TGTGCCAGCAGGAAGACAGGGGAAGCCAACAATGAGCAGTTCTTC.

This clone has just one count. The sample contains more than one DNA sequence encoding this CDR3. The V gene is TRBV25-1, the J gene TRBJ2-3, with D possibly called TRBD1 or TRBD2 (5 bases each). CDR3 size: 15 residues. Germline V gene sequence: CDR1 MGHDK, CDR2 SYGVNS. Trimming pared 1 base from V and 0 bases from J, leaving 8 bases between. The CDR3 nucleotides read TGTGCCAGCAGTGAATTCTGGGGGAGCACAGATACGCAGTATTTT. Translation: CASSEFWGSTDTQYF. The variable domain in full, completed from reference TRBV25-1 and TRBJ2-3, reads EADIYQTPRYLVIGTGKKITLECSQTMGHDKMYWYQQDPGMELHLIHYSYGVNSTEKGDLSSESTVSRIRTEHFPLTLESARPSHTSQYLCASSEFWGSTDTQYFGPGTRLTVL.

The chain links TRBV5-4 to TRBJ1-4; no reliable D call. From germline, CDR1 is SGHNT and CDR2 YYREEE (reference sequence). The ends were cut back, 4 bases at V and 0 bases at J, with 13 bases in the middle. The CDR3 length is 16 residues. For the CDR3, the DNA is TGTGCCAGCAGCCTCGGGAGGACCGCAACTAATGAAAAACTGTTTTTT. Encoded protein: CASSLGRTATNEKLFF.

The genes are TRBV10-3 and TRBJ2-2, with 8 nucleotides matching TRBD2. The CDR3 extends over 16 amino acids. Germline assignment: CDR1 ENHRY and CDR2 SYGVKD. V was pared by 5 bases and J by 4 bases, with 9 bases of the junction left unmatched. The CDR3 protein is CAISPSGGGGTGELFF. In DNA, the CDR3 is TGTGCCATCAGTCCAAGCGGGGGTGGGGGCACCGGGGAGCTGTTTTTT.

J is TRBJ2-2 and V is TRBV11-3, with TRBD2 as a possible D gene (6 bases). Trimming removed 5 bases from V and 0 bases from J, with 10 bases in between. The CDR3 has 15 amino acids. Germline values: CDR1 SGHNT, CDR2 YENEEA. The CDR3 protein is CASSPGLPNTGELFF. In DNA, the CDR3 is TGTGCCAGCAGCCCGGGACTCCCGAACACCGGGGAGCTGTTTTTT.

V gene TRBV2 combines with J gene TRBJ2-7; 11 bases agree with TRBD2. The CDR3 runs to 14 residues. Germline V gene lookup returns CDR1 SNHLY and CDR2 FYNNEI. V lost 7 bases to trimming and J lost 1 base; unmatched junction nucleotides: 3. The CDR3 spells CASTLAGGSYEQYF. CDR3 bases: TGTGCCAGCACCCTAGCGGGGGGATCCTACGAGCAGTACTTC.

This clone was found once. The chain joins TRBV19 to TRBJ1-4; the D gene is possibly TRBD1 (6 bases). The CDR3 sequence is 14 residues long. V gave up 3 bases and J gave up 7 bases, with 12 bases separating them. Germline CDR1 reads LNHDA; CDR2 reads SQIVND (reference sequence). The CDR3 region has the DNA TGTGCCAGTAGTATCCGGACAGAGAGTGAAAAACTGTTTTTT. Translating gives CASSIRTESEKLFF.

The chain carries TRBV5-1 and TRBJ2-6; a weak D match, TRBD1 (6 bases). CDR1 is SGHRS, CDR2 YFSETQ, per germline. The CDR3 totals 18 residues. V dropped 1 base and J dropped 4 bases, with 18 bases sitting between them. Here the CDR3 DNA reads TGCGCCAGCAGCTTGTTACAAACCCAGGGGTTGGGGGCCAACGTCCTGACTTTC. Translated: CASSLLQTQGLGANVLTF.

This sequence joins TRBV9 and TRBJ2-7, with D unresolved. V was trimmed by 0 bases and J by 2 bases, leaving 9 bases between them. The CDR3 contains 14 residues. Germline-derived CDR1 and CDR2 are SGDLS and YYNGEE. The CDR3 loop is CASSVDLHPYEQYF. In nucleotides, the CDR3 is TGTGCCAGCAGCGTAGACTTACACCCCTACGAGCAGTACTTC.

The chain uses TRBV5-5 and TRBJ1-1; no clear D gene. The V gene's germline CDR1 is SGHKS and CDR2 YYEKEE (reference sequence). There are 14 residues in the CDR3. Trimming took 3 bases from V and 0 from J, leaving 9 bases between them. The CDR3 DNA is TGTGCCAGCAGCTCAGACACGATGAACACTGAAGCTTTCTTT. Its protein is CASSSDTMNTEAFF.